Listed below are T cell receptor beta chains from one sample, sequenced in a study of regulatory T cells in long-lasting Graves disease. TCRdb independently ran MiXCR on the multiplex PCR reads; one entry per CDR3 protein. The sample has hundreds of thousands of distinct CDR3 sequences; about 12% are singletons. These data were also filed under a second study, of T cells in Graves' hyperthyroidism and ophthalmopathy.

Sequencing was performed on peripheral blood mononuclear cells (PBMCs), taken at new diagnosis, from a patient treated with antithyroid drugs. The source of these receptors is a woman in her 30s with Graves disease. Each CDR3 is given with its conserved first and last residue. Each record gives: CDR3 protein, V gene, J gene, clone size. Size is stated for part of the rows, as once, few or many counts, or as a class when the clone is expanded.

CASMRDSSGNTIYF	TRBV2	TRBJ1-3	many
CAHAPGGAAGANVLTF	TRBV15	TRBJ2-6	many
CASSVGDLGAGELFF	TRBV9	TRBJ2-2	many
CSARTQGVTGKQYF	TRBV29-1	TRBJ2-7	NA
CAISVQGKGTEAFF	TRBV10-3	TRBJ1-1	many
CATRGAYGYTF	TRBV2	TRBJ1-2	few
CASSYRRDSYEQYF	TRBV6-9	TRBJ2-7	many
CASSPPGPSPQETQYF	TRBV18	TRBJ2-5	many
CASSPQPISSYNEQFF	TRBV9	TRBJ2-1	NA
CSVETLAKNIQYF	TRBV29-1	TRBJ2-4	few
CSARVQAFEAFF	TRBV20-1	TRBJ1-1	NA
CASSGAGGPGNIQYF	TRBV2	TRBJ2-4	many
CASSLGMGLYEQYF	TRBV28	TRBJ2-7	many
CVTRDRGPYEQYF	TRBV6-2/TRBV6-3	TRBJ2-7	many
CAWSARAYEQYF	TRBV30	TRBJ2-7	many
CASSQLLRSLGYTF	TRBV4-1	TRBJ1-2	many
CASKGLAGSYEQYF	TRBV27	TRBJ2-7	many
CATSDSSVKEAFF	TRBV24-1	TRBJ1-1	many
CSASLGVAASYEQYF	TRBV20-1	TRBJ2-7	many
CASSLLARGFTDTQYF	TRBV11-2	TRBJ2-3	many
CSVCPNSYEQYF	TRBV20-1	TRBJ2-7	many
CASKLGQINTGELFF	TRBV6-1	TRBJ2-2	many
CAWSLAGPPETEAFF	TRBV30	TRBJ1-1	few
CASRTQKASYEQYF	TRBV28	TRBJ2-7	many
CASGSIPGDTQYF	TRBV12-5	TRBJ2-3	many
CASGKVVGQLNTEAFF	TRBV12-3/TRBV12-4	TRBJ1-1	once
CASRARDPAYGELFF	TRBV6-2/TRBV6-3	TRBJ2-2	NA
CAISGTVYNEQFF	TRBV10-3	TRBJ2-1	many
CASSIAGGSDTQYF	TRBV12-3/TRBV12-4	TRBJ2-3	many
CAGRGASYEKLFF	TRBV6-1	TRBJ1-4	few
CASSLYQWTAGDGYTF	TRBV18	TRBJ1-2	NA
CASSLTRRWASGSGELFF	TRBV28	TRBJ2-2	few
CASSLDSGATIQYF	TRBV5-1	TRBJ2-4	NA
CASSPTGKGPGELFF	TRBV5-1	TRBJ2-2	few
CASSYSRGLGNTEAFF	TRBV6-2/TRBV6-3	TRBJ1-1	many
CAIGGRNTGELFF	TRBV10-3	TRBJ2-2	NA
CASRTSGLYEQYF	TRBV6-1	TRBJ2-7	many
CASSSGQGAFGAFF	TRBV6-2/TRBV6-3	TRBJ1-1	many
CASSEEVGTDRLNTEAFF	TRBV6-1	TRBJ1-1	many
CAISESRFASGKNNEQFF	TRBV10-3	TRBJ2-1	NA
CASSLDRSPYGYTF	TRBV18	TRBJ1-2	many
CSAGPRENLYGYTF	TRBV20-1	TRBJ1-2	many
CSATPRQAYEQYF	TRBV20-1	TRBJ2-7	NA
CASPGQATDTQYF	TRBV2	TRBJ2-3	many
CASSHDGGTNEKLFF	TRBV28	TRBJ1-4	many
CASSSLPGQGHGELFF	TRBV12-3/TRBV12-4	TRBJ2-2	many
CASRQLAKNIQYF	TRBV2	TRBJ2-4	NA
CASRTTGAANYGYTF	TRBV6-1	TRBJ1-2	NA
CASSSRLPLFLAGYTF	TRBV6-9	TRBJ1-2	NA
CASSIIGGREQYF	TRBV19	TRBJ2-7	few
CASSLWGLSAGELFF	TRBV28	TRBJ2-2	many
CASSDGGNQPQHF	TRBV11-3	TRBJ1-5	NA